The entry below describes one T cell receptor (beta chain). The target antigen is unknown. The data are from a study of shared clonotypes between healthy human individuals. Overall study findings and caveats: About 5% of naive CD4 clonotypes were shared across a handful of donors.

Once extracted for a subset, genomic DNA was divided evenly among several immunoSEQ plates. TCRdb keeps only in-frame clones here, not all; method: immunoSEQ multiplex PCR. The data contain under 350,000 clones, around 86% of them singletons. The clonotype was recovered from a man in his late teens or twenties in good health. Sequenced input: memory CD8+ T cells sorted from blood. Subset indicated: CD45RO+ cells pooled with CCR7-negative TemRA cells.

The CDR3 spells CASSFTVNTEAFF. As DNA, the CDR3 is TGTGCCAGCAGTTTTACTGTGAACACTGAAGCTTTCTTT. The chain has TRBV27 and TRBJ1-1; D call uncertain. V shed 3 bases and J shed 0 bases, with 5 bases lying between them. This CDR3 has 13 amino acids. CDR1 MNHEY and CDR2 SMNVEV come from the germline V gene (reference sequence).